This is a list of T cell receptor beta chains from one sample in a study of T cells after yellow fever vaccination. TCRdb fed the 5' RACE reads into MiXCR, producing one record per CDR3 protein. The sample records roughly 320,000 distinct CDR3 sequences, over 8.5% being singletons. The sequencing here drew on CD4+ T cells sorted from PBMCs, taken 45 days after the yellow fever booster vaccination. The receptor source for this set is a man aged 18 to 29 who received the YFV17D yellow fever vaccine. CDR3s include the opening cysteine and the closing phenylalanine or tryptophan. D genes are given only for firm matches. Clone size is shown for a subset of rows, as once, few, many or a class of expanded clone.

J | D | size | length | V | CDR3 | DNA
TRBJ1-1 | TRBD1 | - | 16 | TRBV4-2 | CASSLQIDRANTEAFF | TGTGCCAGCAGCCTACAAATCGACAGGGCGAACACTGAAGCTTTCTTT
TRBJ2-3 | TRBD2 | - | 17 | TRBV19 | CASSIPGGPPGTDTQYF | TGTGCCAGTAGTATACCGGGGGGACCCCCGGGCACAGATACGCAGTATTTT
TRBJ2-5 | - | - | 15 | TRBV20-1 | CSARDRVPNQETQYF | TGCAGTGCTAGAGATCGGGTGCCTAACCAAGAGACCCAGTACTTC
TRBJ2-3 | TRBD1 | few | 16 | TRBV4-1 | CASSQERGQGADTQYF | TGCGCCAGCAGCCAAGAGAGGGGACAGGGCGCAGATACGCAGTATTTT
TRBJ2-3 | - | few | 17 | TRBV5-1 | CASSPNRGGGGTDTQYF | TGCGCCAGCAGCCCCAACCGGGGAGGGGGCGGCACAGATACGCAGTATTTT
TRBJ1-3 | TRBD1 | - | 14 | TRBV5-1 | CASSLGTAGNTIYF | TGCGCCAGCAGCTTAGGGACAGCTGGAAACACCATATATTTT
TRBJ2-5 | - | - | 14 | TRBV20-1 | CSARVGTDQETQYF | TGCAGTGCTAGAGTCGGGACGGACCAAGAGACCCAGTACTTC
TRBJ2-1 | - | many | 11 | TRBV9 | CASSALYEQFF | TGTGCCAGCAGCGCCCTTTATGAGCAGTTCTTC
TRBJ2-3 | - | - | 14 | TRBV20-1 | CSAGVSQGPDTQYF | TGCAGTGCTGGCGTTTCCCAGGGGCCAGATACGCAGTATTTT
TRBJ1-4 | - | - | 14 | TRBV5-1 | CASSLGQFNEKLFF | TGCGCCAGCAGCTTGGGGCAGTTTAATGAAAAACTGTTTTTT
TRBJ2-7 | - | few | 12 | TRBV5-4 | CASSLPPYEQYF | TGTGCCAGCAGCTTGCCCCCGTACGAGCAGTACTTC
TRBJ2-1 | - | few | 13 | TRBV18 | CASSPPGHNEQFF | TGTGCCAGCTCACCTCCGGGACACAATGAGCAGTTCTTC